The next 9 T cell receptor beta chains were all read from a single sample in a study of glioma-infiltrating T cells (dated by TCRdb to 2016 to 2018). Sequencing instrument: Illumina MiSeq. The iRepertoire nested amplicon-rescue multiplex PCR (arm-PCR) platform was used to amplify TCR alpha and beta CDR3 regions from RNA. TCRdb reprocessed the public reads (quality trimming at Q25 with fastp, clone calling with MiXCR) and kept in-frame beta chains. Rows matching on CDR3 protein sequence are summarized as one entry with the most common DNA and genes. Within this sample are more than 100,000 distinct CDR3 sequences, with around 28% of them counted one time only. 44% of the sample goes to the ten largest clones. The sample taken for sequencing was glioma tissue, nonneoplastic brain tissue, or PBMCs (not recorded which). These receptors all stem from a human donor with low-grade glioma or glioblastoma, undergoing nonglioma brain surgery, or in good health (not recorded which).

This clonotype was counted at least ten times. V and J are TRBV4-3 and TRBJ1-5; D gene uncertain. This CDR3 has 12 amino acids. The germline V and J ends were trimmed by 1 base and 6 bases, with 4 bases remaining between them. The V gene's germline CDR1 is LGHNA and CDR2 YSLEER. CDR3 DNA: TGCGCCAGCAGCCAAGGCAGTCAGCCCCAGCATTTT. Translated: CASSQGSQPQHF.

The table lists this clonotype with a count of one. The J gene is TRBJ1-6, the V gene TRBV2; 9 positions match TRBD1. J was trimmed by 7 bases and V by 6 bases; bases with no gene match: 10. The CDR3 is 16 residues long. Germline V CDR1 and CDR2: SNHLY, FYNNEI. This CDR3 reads CASRATQGARNSPLHF. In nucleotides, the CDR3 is TGTGCCAGCAGGGCCACACAGGGGGCGCGGAATTCACCCCTCCACTTT.

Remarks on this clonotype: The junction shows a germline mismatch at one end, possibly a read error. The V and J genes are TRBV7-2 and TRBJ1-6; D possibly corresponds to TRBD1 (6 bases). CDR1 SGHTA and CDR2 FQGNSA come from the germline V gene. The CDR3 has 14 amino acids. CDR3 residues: CASSPSGRGIPLHF. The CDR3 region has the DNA TGTGCCAGCAGCCCCTCCGGCAGGGGAATACCCCTACACTTT. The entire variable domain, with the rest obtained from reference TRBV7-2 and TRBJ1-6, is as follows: GAGVSQSPSNKVTEKGKDVELRCDPISGHTALYWYRQSLGQGLEFLIYFQGNSAPDKSGLPSDRFSAERTGGSVSTLTIQRTQQEDSAVYLCASSPSGRGIPLHFGNGTRLTVT.

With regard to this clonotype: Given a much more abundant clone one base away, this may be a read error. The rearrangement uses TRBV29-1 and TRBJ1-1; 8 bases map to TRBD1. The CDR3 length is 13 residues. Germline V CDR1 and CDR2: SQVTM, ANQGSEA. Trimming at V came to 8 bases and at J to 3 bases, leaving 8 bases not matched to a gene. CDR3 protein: CSLRGQGDTEAFF. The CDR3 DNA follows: TGCAGCCTCCGCGGACAGGGCGACACTGAAGCTTTCTTT.

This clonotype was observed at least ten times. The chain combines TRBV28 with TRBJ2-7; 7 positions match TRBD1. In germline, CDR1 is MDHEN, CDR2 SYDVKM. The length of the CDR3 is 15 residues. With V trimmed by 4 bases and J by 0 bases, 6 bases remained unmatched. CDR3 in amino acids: CASSYPRGSSYEQYF. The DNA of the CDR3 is TGTGCCAGCAGTTACCCCAGGGGGTCCTCCTACGAGCAGTACTTC.

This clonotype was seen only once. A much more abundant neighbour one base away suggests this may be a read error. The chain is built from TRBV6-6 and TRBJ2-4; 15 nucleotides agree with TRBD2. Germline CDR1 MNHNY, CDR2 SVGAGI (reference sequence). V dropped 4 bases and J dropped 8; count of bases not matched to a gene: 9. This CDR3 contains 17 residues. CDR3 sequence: CASSFSWTSGGADIQYF. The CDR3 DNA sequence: TGTGCCAGCAGTTTTTCCTGGACTAGCGGGGGGGCGGACATTCAGTACTTC.

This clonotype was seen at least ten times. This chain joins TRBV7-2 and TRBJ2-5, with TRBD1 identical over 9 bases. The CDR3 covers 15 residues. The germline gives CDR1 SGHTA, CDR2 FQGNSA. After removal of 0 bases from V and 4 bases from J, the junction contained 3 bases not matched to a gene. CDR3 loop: CASSLAGTGLETQYF. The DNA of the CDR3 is TGTGCCAGCAGCTTAGCCGGGACAGGGTTAGAGACCCAGTACTTC. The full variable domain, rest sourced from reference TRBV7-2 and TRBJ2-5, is GAGVSQSPSNKVTEKGKDVELRCDPISGHTALYWYRQSLGQGLEFLIYFQGNSAPDKSGLPSDRFSAERTGGSVSTLTIQRTQQEDSAVYLCASSLAGTGLETQYFGPGTRLLVL.

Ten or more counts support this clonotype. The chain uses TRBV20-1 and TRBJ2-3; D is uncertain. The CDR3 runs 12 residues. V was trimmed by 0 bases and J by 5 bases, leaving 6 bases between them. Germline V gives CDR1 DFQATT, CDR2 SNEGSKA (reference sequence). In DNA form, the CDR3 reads TGCAGTGCTAGAGAGGGCTTAGATACGCAGTATTTT. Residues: CSAREGLDTQYF.

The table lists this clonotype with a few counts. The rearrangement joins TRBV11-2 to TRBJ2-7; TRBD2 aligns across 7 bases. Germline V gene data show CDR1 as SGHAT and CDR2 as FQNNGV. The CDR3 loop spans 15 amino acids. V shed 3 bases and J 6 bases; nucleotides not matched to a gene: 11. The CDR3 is CASSFRGTVAGEQYF. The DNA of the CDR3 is TGTGCCAGCAGCTTTAGGGGAACCGTAGCGGGCGAGCAGTACTTC.